The 26 T cell receptor beta chains in this list originate from one sample, sequenced in a study of breast tumors, draining lymph nodes, adjacent tissues. Samples came from axillary lymph nodes draining the breast cancer. TCRdb re-analysed the multiplex PCR reads in MiXCR, keeping a single row per CDR3 protein. The table records around 170,000 distinct CDR3 sequences, about 30% of them present only once. Sequenced sample: axillary lymph node tissue. The receptors stem from a female donor with breast cancer. Some clones in this sample may be carry-over from other donors' samples.

A remark on this clonotype: A much larger clone lies one base from this, so it may be a read error. V usage is TRBV7-3 and J usage is TRBJ2-3, with 9 positions matching TRBD1. Germline V gene lookup returns CDR1 SGHTA and CDR2 FQGTGA. The CDR3 covers 15 residues. V trimming: 8 bases; J trimming: 6 bases; junction bases outside the gene matches: 12. Here the CDR3 DNA reads TGTGCCAGCGGCTCCCGGGACAGGGTTCTGGATACGCAGTATTTT. Its translation: CASGSRDRVLDTQYF.

The gene calls are TRBV7-9 and TRBJ2-1, with D possibly TRBD2 on 6 matching bases. Trimming stripped 4 bases from V and 7 bases from J, with 20 bases between. The CDR3 has 16 residues. Germline V CDR1 and CDR2: SEHNR, FQNEAQ (reference sequence). The CDR3 coding sequence is TGTGCCAGCAGCTCAAAGGGGTCGGGAGTGGGGAATGAGCAGTTCTTC. Amino acid sequence: CASSSKGSGVGNEQFF.

This clonotype was seen more than once but under ten times. The chain combines TRBV2 with TRBJ1-1; 8 positions agree with TRBD1. CDR3 length equals 13 residues. Germline trimming cut 6 bases from V and 4 bases from J; bases unmatched to any gene: 4. CDR1 and CDR2 from the germline V gene are SNHLY and FYNNEI. CDR3 sequence reads: CASRGQEGTEAFF. The CDR3 bases are TGTGCCAGCAGGGGACAGGAGGGCACTGAAGCTTTCTTT. Variable domain in full (rest from reference TRBV2 and TRBJ1-1): EPEVTQTPSHQVTQMGQEVILRCVPISNHLYFYWYRQILGQKVEFLVSFYNNEISEKSEIFDDQFSVERPDGSNFTLKIRSTKLEDSAMYFCASRGQEGTEAFFGQGTRLTVV.

J is TRBJ2-3 and V is TRBV15; TRBD2 agrees at 13 bases. J gave up 7 bases and V 9 bases, and 4 bases lay outside the gene matches. The CDR3 runs 13 residues. Germline-derived CDR1 and CDR2 are LNHNV and YYDKDF (reference sequence). The CDR3 spells CATLAGGPNTQYF. The CDR3 bases are TGTGCCACACTAGCGGGAGGGCCGAATACGCAGTATTTT.

About this clonotype itself: A much more abundant neighbour one base away suggests this may be a read error. The rearrangement uses TRBV12-3 or TRBV12-4 and TRBJ2-1; 7 nucleotides align to TRBD2. The CDR3 covers 15 residues. This CDR3 is CAISFGGGYYNEQFF. For the CDR3, the DNA is TGTGCCATCAGTTTCGGCGGGGGTTACTACAATGAGCAGTTCTTC.

On this clonotype: This clone may be a read error of a much larger clone one base away. This chain uses TRBV11-3 with TRBJ2-1, with D possibly called TRBD1 or TRBD2 (5 bases each). This CDR3 region has 15 residues. Per the germline V gene, CDR1 is SGHNT and CDR2 is YENEEA. The CDR3 bases are TGTGCCAGCAGCTTATGGGGCGGGTCCTACAATGAGCGGTTCTTC. This encodes CASSLWGGSYNERFF.

On this clonotype: This may stem from a read error, because a much larger clone lies one nucleotide away. The chain links TRBV12-3 or TRBV12-4 to TRBJ1-2, with TRBD1 identical over 7 bases. The CDR3 spans 12 residues. The CDR3 DNA follows: TGTGCCTGCAGTTTCCCGACAGGGGGCTACACCTTC. Translated, it gives CACSFPTGGYTF.

The sample holds many counts of this clonotype. The rearrangement uses TRBV6-1 and TRBJ1-2; D call uncertain. In germline, CDR1 is MNHNS, CDR2 SASEGT. Trimming shortened V by 7 bases and J by 3 bases, and 12 bases separated the two germline ends. CDR3 size: 13 residues. CDR3 amino acids: CASNQNSYYGYTF. The CDR3 DNA sequence: TGTGCCAGCAATCAGAACTCCTACTATGGCTACACCTTC.

In the case of this clonotype: A read error is possible here, since a much larger clone lies one base away. The V and J genes are TRBV16 and TRBJ1-4; no reliable D call. V lost 2 bases to trimming and J lost 8 bases, with 12 bases between them. Germline CDR1 and CDR2: KGHSY and FQNENV. The CDR3 length is 14 residues. The CDR3 region has the DNA TGTGCCAGCAGCCAAAGGGTGTCGGCGGAAAAACTGTTTTTT. Translation: CASSQRVSAEKLFF.

This clonotype was seen only once. A much larger clone sits a single nucleotide away, making a read error possible. The CDR3 sequence: CASSLVGSYEQYF. The DNA of the CDR3 is TGTGCCAGCAGCTTGGTTGGTTCCTACGAGCAGTACTTC. This chain joins TRBV13 and TRBJ2-7; D is unresolved. The CDR3 runs 13 residues. Germline-derived CDR1 and CDR2 are PRHDT and FYEKMQ (reference sequence). The V gene lost 3 bases and the J gene lost 1 base, with 7 bases spanning the gap.

This clonotype has a count of ten or more. The V call is TRBV27, the J call TRBJ1-4; no clear D. The CDR3 sequence is 11 residues long. The germline V gene has CDR1 MNHEY and CDR2 SMNVEV (reference sequence). V gave up 2 bases and J gave up 8 bases, with 3 bases separating them. In DNA form, the CDR3 reads TGTGCCAGCAGTTTAGGGGAAAAACTGTTTTTT. The encoded protein is CASSLGEKLFF.

This clonotype was counted many times. This sequence joins TRBV5-1 and TRBJ2-2; TRBD1 aligns across 11 bases. Trimming took 4 bases from V and 7 from J; bases not matched to a gene: 3. The CDR3 is 14 amino acids. In germline, CDR1 is SGHRS, CDR2 YFSETQ. This CDR3 reads CASSLDRGRGELFF. The CDR3 DNA reads as TGCGCCAGCAGCCTGGACAGGGGGCGCGGGGAGCTGTTTTTT.

This clonotype showed up just a few times. This could be a read error, since a much larger clone is one nucleotide away. As DNA, the CDR3 is TGTGCCAGCAGCCCTTCCGGGACAGAAACAGGTACGCAGTATTTT. Encoded protein: CASSPSGTETGTQYF. This rearrangement joins TRBV13 to TRBJ2-3; 7 bases are shared with TRBD1. The germline V gene has CDR1 PRHDT and CDR2 FYEKMQ (reference sequence). The CDR3 has 15 residues. Full variable domain (outside the CDR3, taken from reference TRBV13 and TRBJ2-3): AAGVIQSPRHLIKEKRETATLKCYPIPRHDTVYWYQQGPGQDPQFLISFYEKMQSDKGSIPDRFSAQQFSDYHSELNMSSLELGDSALYFCASSPSGTETGTQYFGPGTRLTVL.

This clonotype appeared many times. V is TRBV6-5 and J is TRBJ2-7; possible D gene TRBD2, 5 bases. This CDR3 has 13 residues. Germline assignment: CDR1 MNHEY and CDR2 SVGAGI. Trimming took off 10 bases at V and 5 bases at J, with 18 bases between the two ends. This CDR3 is CATTDLSYDEQYF. DNA for the CDR3: TGTGCCACCACGGACTTGTCCTACGACGAGCAGTACTTC.

The chain employs TRBV6-5 and TRBJ2-2; unclear D gene. Trimming pared 0 bases from V and 7 bases from J, leaving 9 bases between. The CDR3 has 14 residues. The germline V gene encodes CDR1 MNHEY and CDR2 SVGAGI. The CDR3 DNA is TGTGCCAGCAGTTACTCGACCGCTAGCGGGGAGCTGTTTTTT. Translation gives CASSYSTASGELFF.

This clonotype was detected ten times or more. The chain employs TRBV7-6 and TRBJ1-3; D is unclear. The CDR3 runs to 13 residues. V lost 4 bases and J 1 base, leaving 5 bases between the germline ends. Germline CDR1 SGHVS, CDR2 FNYEAQ. CDR3 residues: CASSSRSGNTIYF. The CDR3 nucleotides read TGTGCCAGCAGCTCCCGTTCTGGAAACACCATATATTTT.

V and J are TRBV30 and TRBJ1-5; TRBD1 matches at 7 bases. CDR1 and CDR2 (germline): GTSNPN, SVGIG (reference sequence). The V and J ends lost 0 bases and 9 bases, in that order; junction bases with no gene match: 8. The CDR3 covers 14 residues. In nucleotides, the CDR3 is TGTGCCTGGAGTGTGCACAGGGGCAGTCGGCCCCAGCATTTT. Protein sequence: CAWSVHRGSRPQHF.

This clonotype has a count of ten or more. The chain has TRBV2 and TRBJ2-7, with unresolved D. Trimming left V 7 bases short and J 0 bases short, with 10 bases between. Germline V lookup: CDR1 SNHLY, CDR2 FYNNEI. There are 13 residues in the CDR3. The CDR3 here is CASTGTFSYEQYF. The CDR3 bases are TGTGCCAGCACCGGCACGTTCTCCTACGAGCAGTACTTC.

V usage is TRBV20-1 and J usage is TRBJ2-4, with TRBD1 identical over 8 bases. There are 17 residues in the CDR3. The J segment lost 0 bases and the V segment lost 5 bases, leaving 12 bases of the junction unmatched. Germline loops: CDR1 DFQATT, CDR2 SNEGSKA (reference sequence). The CDR3: CSAGAGGLFIAKNIQYF. In nucleotides, the CDR3 is TGCAGTGCTGGGGCAGGGGGCCTATTTATAGCCAAAAACATTCAGTACTTC.

This clonotype was seen ten or more times. The rearrangement links TRBV18 to TRBJ2-7; TRBD2 aligns across 8 bases. V was pared by 6 bases and J by 6 bases, with 13 bases of the junction left unmatched. There are 15 residues in the CDR3. Germline CDR1 reads KGHSH; CDR2 reads LQKENI. CDR3 loop: CASSPGTGRAGEQYF. CDR3 nucleotides: TGTGCCAGCTCCCCAGGGACCGGGAGGGCCGGCGAGCAGTACTTC.

A few counts support this clonotype. V gene TRBV27 combines with J gene TRBJ2-1; 14 bases line up with TRBD2. Losses at the gene ends were 5 bases for V and 6 bases for J; bases not matched to a gene: 6. CDR1 and CDR2 (germline): MNHEY, SMNVEV (reference sequence). The CDR3 runs to 16 residues. CDR3 DNA: TGTGCCAGCAGTACACGACTAGCGGGGGGGACCAATGAGCAGTTCTTC. This codes for CASSTRLAGGTNEQFF.

This clonotype appeared many times. This rearrangement joins TRBV6-1 to TRBJ1-6; D may be TRBD1 (6 bases). V was shortened by 6 bases and J by 5 bases, with 14 bases between the two germline ends. There are 15 residues in the CDR3. Germline-derived CDR1 and CDR2 are MNHNS and SASEGT. CDR3 in amino acids: CASRASGTHNSPLHF. The CDR3 coding sequence is TGTGCCAGCAGAGCCTCCGGGACACATAATTCACCCCTCCACTTT.

This clonotype was counted ten times or more. The rearrangement links TRBV20-1 to TRBJ2-3; TRBD2 matches at 11 bases. After removal of 2 bases from V and 0 bases from J, the junction contained 13 bases not matched to a gene. CDR1 and CDR2 from the germline V gene are DFQATT and SNEGSKA (reference sequence). The CDR3 has 19 residues. The CDR3 is CSARPHTSGGPSSTDTQYF. The CDR3 DNA is TGCAGTGCTAGACCCCATACTAGCGGGGGACCATCTAGCACAGATACGCAGTATTTT.

This clonotype came up many times. The rearrangement uses TRBV2 and TRBJ2-5, with 7 bases aligning to TRBD2. With 11 bases clipped from V and 2 bases from J, the junction kept 11 bases outside the gene matches. Germline CDR1 is SNHLY and CDR2 is FYNNEI. The CDR3 has 14 residues. In nucleotides, the CDR3 is TGTGCCGGGGCGGCGGGAGTAGGGCAAGAGACCCAGTACTTC. Encoded protein: CAGAAGVGQETQYF.

This clonotype has a count of ten or more. Germline is not matched at one junction end, which may reflect a read error. V usage is TRBV7-7 and J usage is TRBJ2-3; TRBD1 matches 9 bases. This CDR3 region has 14 residues. Germline lookup yields CDR1 SSHAT and CDR2 FNYEAQ (reference sequence). The CDR3 loop reads CASSQGQGVDTQYF. The DNA of the CDR3 is TGTGCTAGCAGCCAGGGACAGGGAGTAGATACGCAGTATTTT.

Note on this clonotype: The junction differs from germline at one of its ends, possibly a read error. The chain joins TRBV7-2 to TRBJ2-1; 7 nucleotides align to TRBD2. The CDR3 loop spans 16 amino acids. Germline CDR1 SGHTA, CDR2 FQGNSA. In DNA, the CDR3 is TGTGCCAGCAGCCTAGCGGAAGTGGGGTGGGTCGATGGGCAGTTCTTC. Its translation: CASSLAEVGWVDGQFF.